This TCR beta chain was captured in a study of shared clonotypes between healthy human individuals. CDR3 length: 17 amino acids. V gave up 4 bases and J gave up 0 bases; unmatched junction bases: 11. CDR1 MNHEY and CDR2 SMNVEV come from the germline V gene (reference sequence). The data were produced by immunoSEQ multiplex PCR, yet TCRdb's version contains in-frame clones alone and is incomplete. The table records 2,500,000 or so clones, 93% of them present only once. This receptor was identified in a man aged 18 to 29 in good health. Some clones in this sample may be carry-over from other donors' samples. The V call is TRBV27, the J call TRBJ2-7; TRBD2 aligns across 8 bases. Source material: naive CD4+ T cells from PBMCs. Described subset: CD45RA+ positively selected. The CDR3 bases are TGTGCCAGCAGTTCCGTACTCAGAAGCGGGAGCTCCTACGAGCAGTACTTC. Translated: CASSSVLRSGSSYEQYF.